The clone carrying this T cell receptor (beta chain) showed up just once. The data belong to a study of blood T cell repertoires in COVID-19. Germline trimming cut 4 bases from V and 1 base from J; bases unmatched to any gene: 5. Per the germline V gene, CDR1 is LNHDA and CDR2 is SQIVND (reference sequence). CDR3 size: 15 residues. Measured with immunoSEQ multiplex PCR; TCRdb has only the in-frame clones, and not every one. The data show about 140,000 clones, roughly four fifths seen once. The receptor's source is a woman under 30 who had been exposed to COVID-19. The chain couples TRBV19 to TRBJ1-1; 8 bases agree with TRBD1. Sequences were obtained from PBMCs or T cells enriched from blood (not recorded which). Written as DNA, the CDR3 is TGTGCCAGTAGTACCCAGGGACAGGCGAACACTGAAGCTTTCTTT. It translates to CASSTQGQANTEAFF.